The 12 T cell receptor beta chains presented below share a single source sample, sequenced in a study of CD4 T cells in relation to SARS-CoV-2 and coronaviruses. Data came from immunoSEQ multiplex PCR; TCRdb stores just in-frame clones and leaves some out. The table shows 60,000 to 65,000 clones, with about 94% occurring only once. CD4+ T cells from unexposed donors were obtained before the COVID-19 pandemic (2011-2018). Sample: naive CD4+ T cells from PBMCs. Subset here: naive CD4+ T cells isolated by negative enrichment. The receptor source for this set is a human donor in good health.

The J gene is TRBJ2-1, the V gene TRBV4-1; D not resolved. The CDR3 is 15 residues long. Trimming shortened V by 0 bases and J by 4 bases, and 10 bases separated the two germline ends. Looked up from germline, CDR1 is MGHRA and CDR2 is YSYEKL. In DNA, the CDR3 is TGCGCCAGCAGCCAAGATCTGGGCGGATACAATGAGCAGTTCTTC. The encoded protein is CASSQDLGGYNEQFF.

The chain combines TRBV25-1 with TRBJ1-1; D possibly corresponds to TRBD1 (6 bases). Germline V gene data show CDR1 as MGHDK and CDR2 as SYGVNS. V lost 3 bases and J lost 1, with 12 bases in between. The CDR3 extends over 15 amino acids. The CDR3 loop reads CASSDGGRRNTEAFF. The CDR3, as DNA: TGTGCCAGCAGTGATGGGGGGCGCAGGAACACTGAAGCTTTCTTT.

The chain employs TRBV19 and TRBJ1-6, with TRBD1 matching over 10 bases. Germline V lookup: CDR1 LNHDA, CDR2 SQIVND (reference sequence). The CDR3 spans 15 residues. V shed 3 bases, J shed 10 bases, and the junction held 6 bases outside the gene matches. CDR3 in DNA: TGTGCCAGTAGTATTACCGGGACAGGGGTCTCACCCCTCCACTTT. Protein product: CASSITGTGVSPLHF.

The chain uses TRBV5-6 and TRBJ2-3; tentative D call: TRBD2 (6 bases). CDR1 and CDR2 (germline): SGHDT, YYEEEE. The V end was cut by 4 bases, the J end by 0 bases, with 12 bases between. The CDR3 totals 15 residues. This CDR3 reads CASSLLAPSTDTQYF. The CDR3 bases are TGTGCCAGCAGCCTCCTAGCGCCTAGCACAGATACGCAGTATTTT.

The DNA of the CDR3 is TGTGCCAGCGGCCGGGACAGGGGTGTCACCGGGGAGCTGTTTTTT. Protein sequence: CASGRDRGVTGELFF. V is TRBV6-5 and J is TRBJ2-2, with 10 bases identical to TRBD1. V lost 8 bases to trimming and J lost 4 bases; unmatched junction nucleotides: 7. CDR1 and CDR2 (germline): MNHEY, SVGAGI. This CDR3 comprises 15 residues.

V and J are TRBV5-1 and TRBJ2-2; D is ambiguous. Per germline, CDR1 SGHRS and CDR2 YFSETQ. V was trimmed by 5 bases and J by 6 bases, leaving 11 bases between them. The CDR3 consists of 13 residues. The CDR3 here is CASRVAGSGELFF. DNA of the CDR3: TGCGCCAGCAGGGTGGCAGGTTCCGGGGAGCTGTTTTTT.

Turning to this clone: The same CDR3 also results from other DNA sequences found in this sample. V gene TRBV7-9 combines with J gene TRBJ1-1, with TRBD1 matching over 7 bases. This CDR3 has 14 amino acids. Per the germline V gene, CDR1 is SEHNR and CDR2 is FQNEAQ (reference sequence). Unmatched junction bases numbered 0, after V lost 2 bases and J lost 0 bases. The CDR3 region is CASSLTGVNTEAFF. The CDR3 nucleotides are TGTGCCAGCAGCTTAACAGGGGTGAACACTGAAGCTTTCTTT.

This chain connects TRBV19 to TRBJ2-7; 8 bases align to TRBD2. CDR1 LNHDA and CDR2 SQIVND come from the germline V gene (reference sequence). The CDR3 loop spans 13 amino acids. V trimming: 7 bases; J trimming: 1 base; junction bases outside the gene matches: 3. The CDR3 DNA reads as TGTGCCAGTAAGAAGCGGGGGTCCTACGAGCAGTACTTC. Translation: CASKKRGSYEQYF.

The gene calls are TRBV6-6 and TRBJ2-2, with D unclear. The CDR3 loop spans 14 amino acids. Deletions cut 8 bases from V and 2 bases from J, with 12 bases between. The germline CDR1 and CDR2 sequences are MNHNY and SVGAGI (reference sequence). This CDR3 reads CASSRRENTGELFF. Written as DNA, the CDR3 is TGTGCCAGCTCCAGGCGAGAAAACACCGGGGAGCTGTTTTTT.

The gene calls are TRBV28 and TRBJ2-1, with D hard to call. Trimming removed 6 bases from V and 9 bases from J, with 12 bases in between. This CDR3 is built from 12 residues. Germline V gene data show CDR1 as MDHEN and CDR2 as SYDVKM. The DNA for the CDR3 is TGTGCCAGCAGATCTACAGTCACTGAGCAGTTCTTC. Encoded protein: CASRSTVTEQFF.

The V call is TRBV4-2, the J call TRBJ2-7, with 10 positions matching TRBD2. The ends lost 3 bases at V and 3 bases at J; junction bases unmatched: 5. Germline CDR1 LGHNA, CDR2 YNFKEQ. The CDR3 totals 15 residues. The CDR3 DNA reads as TGTGCCAGCAGCCATGGACTAGCGGCGAACTACGAGCAGTACTTC. It codes for CASSHGLAANYEQYF.

V and J are TRBV28 and TRBJ1-2; tentative D call: TRBD1 (5 bases). CDR1 and CDR2 from the germline V gene are MDHEN and SYDVKM. The CDR3 covers 14 residues. The ends were cut back, 10 bases at V and 7 bases at J, with 22 bases in the middle. As DNA, the CDR3 is TGTGCCATCGAGCCCCAGGGCCAAAGGGGTGGCTACACCTTC. Encoded protein: CAIEPQGQRGGYTF.